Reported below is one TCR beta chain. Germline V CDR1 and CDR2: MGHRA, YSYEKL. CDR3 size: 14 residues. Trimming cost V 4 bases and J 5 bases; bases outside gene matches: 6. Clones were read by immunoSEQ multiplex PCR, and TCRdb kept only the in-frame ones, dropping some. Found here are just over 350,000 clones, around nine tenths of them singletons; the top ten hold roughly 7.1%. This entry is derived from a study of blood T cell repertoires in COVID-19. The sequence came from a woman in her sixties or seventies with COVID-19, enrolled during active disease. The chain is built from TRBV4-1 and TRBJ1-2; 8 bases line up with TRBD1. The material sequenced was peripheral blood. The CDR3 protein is CASSPSGQGYGYTF. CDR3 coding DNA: TGCGCCAGCAGCCCCTCTGGACAGGGATATGGCTACACCTTC.